This T cell receptor beta chain was documented in a study of vaccination effects on CD4 cells after COVID-19. For this clone: No antigen is known for it.

Assay used: immunoSEQ multiplex PCR; TCRdb lists only in-frame clones, some missing. The top ten clones hold over 8.5% of a sample with some 15,000 clones, 70% of them seen once. The study's findings and limits: There was marked clonal contraction among infection- and vaccine-induced clones late after vaccination.

Pools of viral peptides were used by the ViraFEST assay to expand antigen-specific CD4+ T cells ahead of sequencing. Following culture for nine to ten days, CD4+ T cells were isolated. Each participant received a vaccine that was either BNT162b2 or mRNA-1273, given as two doses. The study found no prior SARS-CoV-2 infection in the vaccine recipients, who tested negative for nucleocapsid antibodies. Cultures used more than 1.5 million PBMC per well, 9 to 10 IU/ml IL-2 and 10 ug/ml peptides. Deletions cut 5 bases from V and 3 bases from J, with 11 bases between. The germline CDR1 and CDR2 sequences are SGHTA and FQGNSA. The CDR3 length is 14 residues.

The chain recombines TRBV7-2 with TRBJ1-5; D is ambiguous. Specimen: CD4+ T cells from PBMCs cultured with SARS-CoV-2 spike peptides, collected after COVID-19 vaccination. The receptor was derived from a human donor who received a COVID-19 vaccine. As DNA, the CDR3 is TGTGCCAGCAGCCCCCACCCTCTCAATCAGCCCCAGCATTTT. Translating it yields CASSPHPLNQPQHF.